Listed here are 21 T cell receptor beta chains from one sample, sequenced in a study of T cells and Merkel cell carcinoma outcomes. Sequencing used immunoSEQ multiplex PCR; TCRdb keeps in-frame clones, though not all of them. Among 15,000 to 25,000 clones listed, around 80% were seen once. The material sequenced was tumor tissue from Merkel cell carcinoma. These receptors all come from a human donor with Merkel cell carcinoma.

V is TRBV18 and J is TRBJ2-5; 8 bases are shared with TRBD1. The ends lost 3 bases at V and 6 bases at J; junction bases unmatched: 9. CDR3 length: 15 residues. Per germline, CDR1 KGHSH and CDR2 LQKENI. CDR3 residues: CASSPDWDRRKTQYF. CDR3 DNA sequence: TGTGCCAGCTCACCCGATTGGGACAGGAGGAAGACCCAGTACTTC.

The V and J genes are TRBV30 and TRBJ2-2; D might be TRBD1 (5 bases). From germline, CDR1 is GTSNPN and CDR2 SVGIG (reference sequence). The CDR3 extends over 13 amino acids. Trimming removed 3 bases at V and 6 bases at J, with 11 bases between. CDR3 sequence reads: CAWRGLMAGELFF. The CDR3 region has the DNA TGTGCCTGGAGGGGGCTAATGGCCGGGGAGCTGTTTTTT. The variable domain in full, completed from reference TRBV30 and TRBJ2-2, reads SQTIHQWPATLVQPVGSPLSLECTVEGTSNPNLYWYRQAAGRGLQLLFYSVGIGQISSEVPQNLSASRPQDRQFILSSKKLLLSDSGFYLCAWRGLMAGELFFGEGSRLTVL.

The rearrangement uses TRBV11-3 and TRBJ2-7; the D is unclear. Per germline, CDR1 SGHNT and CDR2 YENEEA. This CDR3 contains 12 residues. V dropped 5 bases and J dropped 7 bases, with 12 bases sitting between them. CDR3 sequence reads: CASSDPLREQYF. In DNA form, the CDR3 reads TGTGCCAGCAGCGATCCTCTAAGGGAGCAGTACTTC.

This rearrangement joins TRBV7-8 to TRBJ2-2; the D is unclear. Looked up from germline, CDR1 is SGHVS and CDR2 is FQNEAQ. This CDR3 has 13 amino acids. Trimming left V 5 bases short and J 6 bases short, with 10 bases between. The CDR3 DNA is TGTGCCAGCAGCGCAAGGGCGGCCGGGGAGCTGTTTTTT. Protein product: CASSARAAGELFF. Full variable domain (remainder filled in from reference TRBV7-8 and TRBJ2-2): GAGVSQSPRYKVAKRGQDVALRCDPISGHVSLFWYQQALGQGPEFLTYFQNEAQLDKSGLPSDRFFAERPEGSVSTLKIQRTQQEDSAVYLCASSARAAGELFFGEGSRLTVL.

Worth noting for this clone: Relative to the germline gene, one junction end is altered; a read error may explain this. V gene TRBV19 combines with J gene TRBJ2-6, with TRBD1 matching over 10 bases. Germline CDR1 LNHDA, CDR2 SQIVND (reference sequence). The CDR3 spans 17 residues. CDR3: CASSTRQGAPGANVLIF. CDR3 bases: TGTGCCAGTAGTACCAGACAGGGGGCGCCAGGGGCCAACGTCCTGATTTTC. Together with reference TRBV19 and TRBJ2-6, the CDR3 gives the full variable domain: DGGITQSPKYLFRKEGQNVTLSCEQNLNHDAMYWYRQDPGQGLRLIYYSQIVNDFQKGDIAEGYSVSREKKESFPLTVTSAQKNPTAFYLCASSTRQGAPGANVLIFGAGSRLTVL.

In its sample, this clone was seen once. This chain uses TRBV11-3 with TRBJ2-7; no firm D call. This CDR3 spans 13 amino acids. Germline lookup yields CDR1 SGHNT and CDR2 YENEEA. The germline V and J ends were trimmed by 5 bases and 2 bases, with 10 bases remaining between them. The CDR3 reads CASSNPRTYEQYF. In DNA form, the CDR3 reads TGTGCCAGCAGCAACCCCAGGACCTACGAGCAGTACTTC.

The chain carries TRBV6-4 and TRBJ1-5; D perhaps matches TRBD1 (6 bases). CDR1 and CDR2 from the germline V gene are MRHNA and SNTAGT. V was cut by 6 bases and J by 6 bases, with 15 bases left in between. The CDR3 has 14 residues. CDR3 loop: CASRLQGSGQPQHF. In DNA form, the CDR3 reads TGTGCCAGCAGATTACAGGGATCCGGTCAGCCCCAGCATTTT.

DNA for the CDR3: TGCGCCAGCAGCTTTGAGGGGTTGAGGTACTATGGCTACACCTTC. Its translation is CASSFEGLRYYGYTF. V and J are TRBV5-1 and TRBJ1-2; D is perhaps TRBD1 (5 bases). The CDR3 is 15 amino acids. V was trimmed by 2 bases and J by 3 bases, leaving 14 bases between them. Germline CDR1 and CDR2: SGHRS and YFSETQ.

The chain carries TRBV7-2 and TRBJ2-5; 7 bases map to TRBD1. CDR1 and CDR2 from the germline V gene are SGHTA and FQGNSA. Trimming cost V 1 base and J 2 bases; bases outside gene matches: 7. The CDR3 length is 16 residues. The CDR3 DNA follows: TGTGCCAGCAGCTTAGGGGGGACAGCCAGACAAGAGACCCAGTACTTC. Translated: CASSLGGTARQETQYF. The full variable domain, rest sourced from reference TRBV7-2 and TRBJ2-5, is GAGVSQSPSNKVTEKGKDVELRCDPISGHTALYWYRQSLGQGLEFLIYFQGNSAPDKSGLPSDRFSAERTGGSVSTLTIQRTQQEDSAVYLCASSLGGTARQETQYFGPGTRLLVL.

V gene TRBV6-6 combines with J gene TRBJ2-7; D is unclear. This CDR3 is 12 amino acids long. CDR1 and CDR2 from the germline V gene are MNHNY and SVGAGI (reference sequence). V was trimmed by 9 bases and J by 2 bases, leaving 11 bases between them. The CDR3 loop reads CASRPSPYEQYF. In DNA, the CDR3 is TGTGCCAGTCGGCCATCCCCCTACGAGCAGTACTTC.

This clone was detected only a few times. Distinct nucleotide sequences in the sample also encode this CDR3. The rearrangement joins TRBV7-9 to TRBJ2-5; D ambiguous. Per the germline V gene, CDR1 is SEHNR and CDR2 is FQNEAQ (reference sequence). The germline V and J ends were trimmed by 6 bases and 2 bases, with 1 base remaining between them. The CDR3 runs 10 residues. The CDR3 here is CASSQETQYF. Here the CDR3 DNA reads TGTGCCAGCAGTCAAGAGACCCAGTACTTC.

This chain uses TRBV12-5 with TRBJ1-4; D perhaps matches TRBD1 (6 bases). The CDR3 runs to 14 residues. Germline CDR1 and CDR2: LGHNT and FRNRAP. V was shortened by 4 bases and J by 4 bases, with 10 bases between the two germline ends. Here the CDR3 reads CASGSQGGNEKLFF. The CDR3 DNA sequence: TGTGCTAGTGGTTCACAGGGTGGTAATGAAAAACTGTTTTTT.

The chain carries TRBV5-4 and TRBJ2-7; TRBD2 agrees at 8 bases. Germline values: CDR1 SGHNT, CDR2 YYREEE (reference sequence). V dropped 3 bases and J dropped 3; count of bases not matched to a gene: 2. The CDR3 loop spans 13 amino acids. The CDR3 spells CASSSGLGYEQYF. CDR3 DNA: TGTGCCAGCAGCTCGGGACTAGGCTACGAGCAGTACTTC. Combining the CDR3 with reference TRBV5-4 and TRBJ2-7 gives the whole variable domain ETGVTQSPTHLIKTRGQQVTLRCSSQSGHNTVSWYQQALGQGPQFIFQYYREEENGRGNFPPRFSGLQFPNYSSELNVNALELDDSALYLCASSSGLGYEQYFGPGTRLTVT.

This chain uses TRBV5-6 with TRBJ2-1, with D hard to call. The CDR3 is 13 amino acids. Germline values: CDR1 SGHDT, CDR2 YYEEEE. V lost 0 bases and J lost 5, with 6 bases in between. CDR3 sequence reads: CASSLGVNNEQFF. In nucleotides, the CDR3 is TGTGCCAGCAGCTTGGGAGTTAACAATGAGCAGTTCTTC.

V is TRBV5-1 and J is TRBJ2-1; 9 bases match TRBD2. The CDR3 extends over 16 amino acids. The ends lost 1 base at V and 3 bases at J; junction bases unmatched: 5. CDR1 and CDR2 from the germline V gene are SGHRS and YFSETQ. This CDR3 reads CASSLLGLASYNEQFF. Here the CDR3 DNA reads TGCGCCAGCAGCTTGCTTGGACTAGCGAGCTACAATGAGCAGTTCTTC.

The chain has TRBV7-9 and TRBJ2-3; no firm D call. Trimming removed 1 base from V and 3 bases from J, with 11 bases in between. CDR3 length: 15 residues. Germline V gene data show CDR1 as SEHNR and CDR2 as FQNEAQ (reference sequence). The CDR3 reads CASSLGSLRTDTQYF. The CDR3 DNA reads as TGTGCCAGCAGCTTAGGCTCACTCAGGACAGATACGCAGTATTTT.

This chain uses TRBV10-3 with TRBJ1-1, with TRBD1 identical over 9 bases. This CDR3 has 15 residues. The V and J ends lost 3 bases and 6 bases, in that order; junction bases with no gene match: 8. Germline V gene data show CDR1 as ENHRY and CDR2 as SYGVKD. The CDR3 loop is CAISDGTGTSAEAFF. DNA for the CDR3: TGTGCCATCAGTGATGGGACAGGGACGTCGGCTGAAGCTTTCTTT.

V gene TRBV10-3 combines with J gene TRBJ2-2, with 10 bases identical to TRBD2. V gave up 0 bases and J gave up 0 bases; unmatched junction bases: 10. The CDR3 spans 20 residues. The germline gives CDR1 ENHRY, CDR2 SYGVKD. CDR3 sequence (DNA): TGTGCCATCAGTGAGTCCTCTAGCGGGAGCCGACTCTCGAACACCGGGGAGCTGTTTTTT. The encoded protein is CAISESSSGSRLSNTGELFF.

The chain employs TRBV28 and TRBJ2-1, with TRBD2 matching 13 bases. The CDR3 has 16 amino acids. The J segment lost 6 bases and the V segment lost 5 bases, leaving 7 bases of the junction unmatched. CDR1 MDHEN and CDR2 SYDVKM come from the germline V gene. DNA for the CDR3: TGTGCCAGCAGTCTAGCGACTAGCGGGAGGTTCAATGAGCAGTTCTTC. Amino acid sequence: CASSLATSGRFNEQFF.

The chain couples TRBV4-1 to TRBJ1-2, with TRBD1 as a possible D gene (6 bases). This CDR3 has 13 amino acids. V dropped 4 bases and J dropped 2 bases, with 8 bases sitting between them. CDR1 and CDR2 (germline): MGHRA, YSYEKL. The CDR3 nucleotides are TGCGCCAGCAGCCGCGACAGGAACTATGGCTACACCTTC. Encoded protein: CASSRDRNYGYTF.

This CDR3 is CASSQTGRADTQYF. CDR3 in DNA: TGTGCCAGCAGCCAAACAGGCAGGGCAGATACGCAGTATTTT. The rearrangement links TRBV7-9 to TRBJ2-3, with D possibly matching TRBD1 (5 bases). Per the germline V gene, CDR1 is SEHNR and CDR2 is FQNEAQ (reference sequence). The CDR3 consists of 14 residues. Trimming took off 5 bases at V and 4 bases at J, with 13 bases between the two ends.